This TCR beta chain derives from a study of blood T cell repertoires in COVID-19. Study as a whole: The United States, Italy and Spain supplied acute and convalescent COVID-19 samples.

The table came from immunoSEQ multiplex PCR; TCRdb's copy has only in-frame clones and leaves some out. The sample holds 70,000 or so clones, more than 75% seen once. The ends were cut back, 0 bases at V and 0 bases at J, with 12 bases in the middle. CDR1 is LGHNA and CDR2 is YNFKEQ in the germline V gene. This CDR3 is 17 amino acids long. Note on this clone: This sample also contains other DNA sequences that code for the same CDR3.

Sequencing input: peripheral blood. V and J are TRBV4-2 and TRBJ1-3; unclear D gene. The source is a human donor in a cohort sampled during active COVID-19. This CDR3 is CASSQDFIGGSGNTIYF. CDR3 nucleotide sequence: TGTGCCAGCAGCCAAGATTTTATAGGAGGCTCTGGAAACACCATATATTTT.